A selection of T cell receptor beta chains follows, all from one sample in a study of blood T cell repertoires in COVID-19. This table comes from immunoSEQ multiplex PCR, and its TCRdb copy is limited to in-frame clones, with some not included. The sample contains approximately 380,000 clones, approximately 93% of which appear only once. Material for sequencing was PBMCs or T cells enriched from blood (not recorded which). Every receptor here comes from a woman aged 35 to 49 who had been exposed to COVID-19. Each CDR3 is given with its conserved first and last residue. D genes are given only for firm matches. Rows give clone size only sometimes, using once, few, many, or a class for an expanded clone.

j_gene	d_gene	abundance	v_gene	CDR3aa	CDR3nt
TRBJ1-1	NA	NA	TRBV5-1	CASSKAQGYTEAFF	TGCGCCAGCAGCAAGGCGCAGGGTTACACTGAAGCTTTCTTT
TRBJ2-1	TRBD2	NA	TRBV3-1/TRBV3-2	CASSQAGTSGRANEQFF	TGTGCCAGCAGCCAAGCCGGGACTAGCGGGAGGGCCAATGAGCAGTTCTTC
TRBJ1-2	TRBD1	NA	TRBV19	CASSIDLGQKNYGYTF	TGTGCCAGTAGTATAGATCTGGGACAGAAAAACTATGGCTACACCTTC
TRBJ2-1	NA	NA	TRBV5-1	CASSLMGGSYNEQFF	TGCGCCAGCAGCTTGATGGGAGGCTCCTACAATGAGCAGTTCTTC
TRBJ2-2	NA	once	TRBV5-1	CASSLRESGELFF	TGCGCCAGCAGCTTAAGGGAGTCCGGGGAGCTGTTTTTT
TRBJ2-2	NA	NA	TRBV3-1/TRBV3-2	CASSPVGGTGELFF	TGTGCCAGCAGCCCGGTCGGCGGCACCGGGGAGCTGTTTTTT
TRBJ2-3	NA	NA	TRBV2	CASSGQVKDTQYF	TGTGCCAGCAGTGGACAGGTAAAAGATACGCAGTATTTT
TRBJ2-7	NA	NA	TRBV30	CAWRGAGTYEQYF	TGTGCCTGGAGGGGGGCAGGGACCTACGAGCAGTACTTC
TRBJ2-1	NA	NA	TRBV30	CAWSTGSLGYEQFF	TGTGCCTGGAGTACAGGGAGTCTAGGGTATGAGCAGTTCTTC
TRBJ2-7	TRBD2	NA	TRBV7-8	CASILAGVGSYEQYF	TGTGCCAGCATATTAGCGGGAGTGGGCTCCTACGAGCAGTACTTC
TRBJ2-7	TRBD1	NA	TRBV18	CASSPRDRGTSYEQYF	TGTGCCAGCTCACCGCGGGACAGGGGGACATCCTACGAGCAGTACTTC
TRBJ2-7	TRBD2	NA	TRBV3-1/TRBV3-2	CASSQGTGTISYEQYF	TGTGCCAGCAGCCAAGGAACCGGGACTATCTCCTACGAGCAGTACTTC
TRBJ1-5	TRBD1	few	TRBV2	CASSGQGREPQHF	TGTGCCAGCAGTGGACAGGGAAGGGAGCCCCAGCATTTT
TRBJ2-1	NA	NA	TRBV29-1	CSVDFRGGNEQFF	TGCAGCGTTGACTTCAGGGGTGGGAATGAGCAGTTCTTC
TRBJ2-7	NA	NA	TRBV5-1	CASADSSYEQYF	TGCGCCAGCGCGGACAGCTCCTACGAGCAGTACTTC
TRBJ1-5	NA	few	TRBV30	CAWSVWQVNQPQHF	TGTGCCTGGAGTGTGTGGCAGGTCAATCAGCCCCAGCATTTT
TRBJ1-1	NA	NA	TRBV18	CASSFPSRNTEAFF	TGTGCCAGCTCATTCCCCTCGAGGAACACTGAAGCTTTCTTT
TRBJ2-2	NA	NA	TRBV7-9	CASSPPDYSPGELFF	TGTGCCAGCAGCCCCCCGGACTATTCTCCCGGGGAGCTGTTTTTT
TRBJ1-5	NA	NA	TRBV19	CASSLPDAGGNQPQHF	TGTGCCAGTAGTTTACCTGACGCGGGGGGGAATCAGCCCCAGCATTTT
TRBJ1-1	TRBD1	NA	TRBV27	CATADRDTEAFF	TGTGCCACCGCCGACAGGGACACTGAAGCTTTCTTT
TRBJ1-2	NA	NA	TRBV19	CASREGALNYGYTF	TGTGCCAGTAGGGAGGGCGCACTAAACTATGGCTACACCTTC
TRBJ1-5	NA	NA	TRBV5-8	CASNPLVLYSNQPQHF	TGTGCCAGCAACCCACTCGTTTTATATAGCAATCAGCCCCAGCATTTT
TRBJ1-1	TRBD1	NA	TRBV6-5	CASRGQGAAEAFF	TGTGCCAGCAGGGGACAGGGGGCTGCTGAAGCTTTCTTT
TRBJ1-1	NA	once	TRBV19	CASSIRFEAFF	TGTGCCAGTAGTATTAGATTTGAGGCTTTCTTT
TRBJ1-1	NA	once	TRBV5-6	CASSPPNRGNTEAFF	TGTGCCAGCAGCCCTCCCAACCGGGGGAACACTGAAGCTTTCTTT
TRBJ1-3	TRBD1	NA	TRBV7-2	CASSPYDRDSGNTIYF	TGTGCCAGCAGCCCCTATGACAGGGATTCGGGAAACACCATATATTTT
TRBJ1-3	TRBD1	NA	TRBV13	CASSLNRGTIRDTIYF	TGTGCCAGCAGCTTAAACAGGGGGACCATCAGGGACACCATATATTTT
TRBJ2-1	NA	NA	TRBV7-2	CASSLVPPPITRLNEQFF	TGTGCCAGCAGCTTAGTCCCGCCCCCGATTACCCGGTTAAATGAGCAGTTCTTC
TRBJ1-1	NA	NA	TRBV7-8	CASSSRVAEAFF	TGTGCCAGCAGCTCCAGGGTAGCTGAAGCTTTCTTT
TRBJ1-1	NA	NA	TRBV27	CASSLGRGAEAFF	TGTGCCAGCAGTTTGGGCAGGGGCGCTGAAGCTTTCTTT
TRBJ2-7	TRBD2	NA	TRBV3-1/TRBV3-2	CASSQETGGSYEQYF	TGTGCCAGCAGCCAAGAAACGGGAGGGTCCTACGAGCAGTACTTC
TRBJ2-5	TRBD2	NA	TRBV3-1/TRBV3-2	CASSHGGWETQYF	TGTGCCAGCAGCCACGGGGGGTGGGAGACCCAGTACTTC
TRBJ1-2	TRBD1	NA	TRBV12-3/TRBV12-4	CASSLQGVGYTF	TGTGCCAGCAGTCTACAGGGGGTTGGCTACACCTTC
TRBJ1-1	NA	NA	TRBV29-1	CSVARQSNTEAFF	TGCAGCGTTGCCCGCCAGTCGAACACTGAAGCTTTCTTT
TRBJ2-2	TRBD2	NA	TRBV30	CAWSGSGLAGSGELFF	TGTGCCTGGAGCGGATCTGGACTAGCGGGGTCGGGGGAGCTGTTTTTT
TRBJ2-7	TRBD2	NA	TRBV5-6	CASVGTSVSYEQYF	TGTGCCAGCGTCGGGACTAGCGTCTCCTACGAGCAGTACTTC
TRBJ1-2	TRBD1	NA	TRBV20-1	CSASRDRGNGGYTF	TGCAGTGCTAGTAGGGACAGGGGGAACGGTGGCTACACCTTC
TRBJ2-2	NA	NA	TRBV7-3	CASSLTSTGELFF	TGTGCCAGCAGCTTAACGAGTACCGGGGAGCTGTTTTTT
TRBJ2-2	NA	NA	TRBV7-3	CASSPLHTGELFF	TGTGCCAGCAGCCCCCTCCACACCGGGGAGCTGTTTTTT
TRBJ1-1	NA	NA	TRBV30	CAWSVGGAANTEAFF	TGTGCCTGGAGTGTGGGCGGGGCGGCGAACACTGAAGCTTTCTTT
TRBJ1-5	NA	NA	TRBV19	CASSRKADSNQPQHF	TGTGCCAGTAGCAGAAAAGCGGATAGCAATCAGCCCCAGCATTTT
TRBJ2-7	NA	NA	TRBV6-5	CASSHTRKREQYF	TGTGCCAGCAGCCACACTAGGAAACGCGAGCAGTACTTC
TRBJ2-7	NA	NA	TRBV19	CASSIGAGSSYEQYF	TGTGCCAGTAGTATCGGAGCGGGTAGCTCCTACGAGCAGTACTTC
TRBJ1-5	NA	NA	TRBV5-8	CASSLDQGYSNQPQHF	TGTGCCAGCAGCTTGGACCAGGGATATAGCAATCAGCCCCAGCATTTT
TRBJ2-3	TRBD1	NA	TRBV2	CASSGTGEYF	TGTGCCAGCAGTGGGACAGGGGAGTATTTT
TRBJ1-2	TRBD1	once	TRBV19	CASRGQLNYGYTF	TGTGCCAGCCGGGGACAGCTTAACTATGGCTACACCTTC
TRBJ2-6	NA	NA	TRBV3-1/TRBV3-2	CASSHMSSGANVLTF	TGTGCCAGCAGCCATATGAGCTCTGGGGCCAACGTCCTGACTTTC
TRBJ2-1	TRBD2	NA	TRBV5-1	CASSLGSGGASEQFF	TGCGCCAGCAGCTTGGGAAGCGGGGGGGCATCTGAGCAGTTCTTC
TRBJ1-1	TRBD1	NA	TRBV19	CASSIRQGLNTEAFF	TGTGCCAGTAGTATCCGACAGGGGTTGAACACTGAAGCTTTCTTT
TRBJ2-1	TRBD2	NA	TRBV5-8	CASSLGTSGNNEQFF	TGTGCCAGCAGCTTAGGAACTAGCGGTAACAATGAGCAGTTCTTC
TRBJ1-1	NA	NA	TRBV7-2	CASSPPGFNTEAFF	TGTGCCAGCAGTCCTCCAGGGTTTAACACTGAAGCTTTCTTT
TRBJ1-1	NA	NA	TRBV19	CASTLGRQPTNTEAFF	TGTGCCAGTACCCTAGGAAGGCAACCCACGAACACTGAAGCTTTCTTT
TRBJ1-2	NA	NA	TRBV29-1	CSVDIRGTRGYTF	TGCAGCGTTGACATCAGGGGCACTCGGGGCTACACCTTC
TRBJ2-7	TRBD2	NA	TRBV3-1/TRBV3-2	CASSQEWASGTHSYEQYF	TGTGCCAGCAGCCAAGAATGGGCTAGCGGGACCCACTCCTACGAGCAGTACTTC
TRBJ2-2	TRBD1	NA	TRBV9	CASSPTGDTGELFF	TGTGCCAGCAGTCCCACAGGGGACACCGGGGAGCTGTTTTTT
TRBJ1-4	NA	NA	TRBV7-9	CASRPWGNEKLFF	TGTGCCAGCAGGCCCTGGGGCAATGAAAAACTGTTTTTT
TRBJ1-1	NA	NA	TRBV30	CAWSVGGSNTEAFF	TGTGCCTGGAGTGTAGGAGGCTCTAACACTGAAGCTTTCTTT
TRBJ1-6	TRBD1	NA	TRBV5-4	CASSSGQAFNSPLHF	TGTGCCAGCAGCTCCGGACAGGCCTTTAATTCACCCCTCCACTTT
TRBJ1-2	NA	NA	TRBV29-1	CSVASASYGYTF	TGCAGCGTTGCGTCTGCGTCCTATGGCTACACCTTC
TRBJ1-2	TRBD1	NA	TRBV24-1	CATSGQGGRGYTF	TGTGCCACCAGTGGTCAGGGGGGAAGGGGCTACACCTTC